The rows below give T cell receptor beta chains drawn from one sample of a study of a mutant IDH1 vaccine in newly diagnosed glioma. TCRdb's table, derived via immunoSEQ multiplex PCR, lists solely in-frame clones and lacks some. Found here are under 35,000 clones, roughly 76% of them singletons; the top ten hold over 6.5%. These receptors' targets are unknown. The source was PBMCs, collected from a glioma patient whose treatment included an IDH1 peptide vaccine. The receptors shown here come from a man in his fifties with glioma. CDR3s include the opening cysteine and the closing phenylalanine or tryptophan. The D gene is left open where the match is weak. Clone size appears in some rows only: once, few, many, or a class for an expanded clone.

d_call,cdr3_length,clone_size,v_call,j_call,cdr3_aa,cdr3_nt
TRBD2,19,.,TRBV11-3,TRBJ2-1,CASSPKGGWGGIPYNEQFF,TGTGCCAGCAGCCCGAAGGGTGGTTGGGGGGGGATCCCCTACAATGAGCAGTTCTTC
.,15,.,TRBV6-5,TRBJ2-7,CASSSSRQSAYEQYF,TGTGCCAGCAGTTCTTCCCGACAGTCAGCCTACGAGCAGTACTTC
TRBD1,14,.,TRBV2,TRBJ2-2,CASRRDRVTGELFF,TGTGCCAGCAGACGGGACAGGGTCACCGGGGAGCTGTTTTTT
.,12,.,TRBV7-2,TRBJ2-7,CASSFVYYEQYF,TGTGCCAGCAGCTTCGTCTACTACGAGCAGTACTTC
.,12,.,TRBV5-8,TRBJ1-5,CASSPTRQPQHF,TGTGCCAGCAGCCCTACCAGGCAGCCCCAGCATTTT
.,13,.,TRBV11-3,TRBJ2-2,CASSFRDTGELFF,TGTGCCAGCAGCTTCAGGGACACCGGGGAGCTGTTTTTT
.,13,.,TRBV5-4,TRBJ2-5,CATTPKGQETQYF,TGTGCCACTACGCCCAAGGGACAAGAGACCCAGTACTTC
.,15,.,TRBV6-5,TRBJ2-7,CARLDGAGGGYEQYF,TGTGCCAGACTAGATGGGGCAGGAGGGGGCTACGAGCAGTACTTC
.,14,.,TRBV10-3,TRBJ2-4,CATIRGLEENIQYF,TGTGCCACTATCCGAGGGCTAGAAGAAAACATTCAGTACTTC
.,13,.,TRBV23-1,TRBJ1-1,CASSPLEGTEAFF,TGCGCCAGCAGTCCTTTGGAGGGGACTGAAGCTTTCTTT
.,16,.,TRBV9,TRBJ2-3,CASSAITGPPPDTQYF,TGTGCCAGCAGCGCTATAACCGGCCCTCCTCCAGATACGCAGTATTTT
TRBD1,15,few,TRBV7-9,TRBJ1-2,CASSLVGQGAAGYTF,TGTGCCAGCAGCTTAGTAGGGCAGGGGGCGGCTGGCTACACCTTC
.,17,.,TRBV11-3,TRBJ2-1,CASSLEFGATSRNEQFF,TGTGCCAGCAGCTTAGAGTTCGGGGCGACCTCACGGAATGAGCAGTTCTTC
.,14,.,TRBV21-1,TRBJ2-1,CASSPWTAYNEQFF,TGTGCCAGCAGCCCCTGGACAGCCTACAATGAGCAGTTCTTC
.,12,medium-sized,TRBV6-5,TRBJ1-1,CASRRLNTEAFF,TGTGCCAGCAGACGACTTAACACTGAAGCTTTCTTT
.,16,.,TRBV4-1,TRBJ2-3,CASSQDDRGSTDTQYF,TGCGCCAGCAGCCAAGATGACCGAGGTAGCACAGATACGCAGTATTTT
TRBD2,16,.,TRBV7-9,TRBJ2-3,CASSPKLAGGPDTQYF,TGTGCCAGCAGCCCGAAACTAGCGGGAGGGCCGGATACGCAGTATTTT
TRBD1,14,.,TRBV4-2,TRBJ1-2,CASSRSDREEGYTF,TGTGCCAGCAGCCGATCTGACAGGGAAGAGGGCTACACCTTC
.,11,few,TRBV29-1,TRBJ2-1,CSVVQGEEQFF,TGCAGCGTTGTACAGGGCGAAGAGCAGTTCTTC
.,18,.,TRBV6-4,TRBJ1-1,CASSAPLEKTNPDTEAFF,TGTGCCAGCAGCGCCCCCTTAGAGAAGACAAACCCAGACACTGAAGCTTTCTTT
.,13,.,TRBV7-8,TRBJ1-5,CASSLGRNQPQHF,TGTGCCAGCAGCTTAGGTAGGAATCAGCCCCAGCATTTT
.,13,.,TRBV2,TRBJ1-1,CASKPGWNTEAFF,TGTGCCAGCAAGCCCGGTTGGAACACTGAAGCTTTCTTT
.,16,.,TRBV5-1,TRBJ2-7,CASSLASGDSLYEQYF,TGCGCCAGCAGCTTGGCCTCCGGGGACTCCCTCTACGAGCAGTACTTC
TRBD1,14,.,TRBV18,TRBJ2-7,CASSPTGGAYEQYF,TGTGCCAGCTCACCCACAGGGGGCGCCTACGAGCAGTACTTC
TRBD1,16,.,TRBV25-1,TRBJ2-2,CASSQRGTGNTGELFF,TGTGCCAGCAGTCAAAGGGGGACAGGGAACACCGGGGAGCTGTTTTTT
TRBD2,17,.,TRBV5-6,TRBJ2-3,CASSLVAGGFNTDTQYF,TGTGCCAGCAGCTTGGTTGCGGGGGGTTTCAACACAGATACGCAGTATTTT
TRBD1,13,.,TRBV29-1,TRBJ2-3,CSAAGGSTDTQYF,TGCAGCGCGGCAGGGGGCTCCACAGATACGCAGTATTTT
.,16,.,TRBV21-1,TRBJ1-5,CASSNLGGLFNQPQHF,TGTGCCAGCAGCAATTTAGGTGGCCTTTTCAATCAGCCCCAGCATTTT
TRBD1,15,.,TRBV18,TRBJ2-2,CASSMTGGSTGELFF,TGTGCCAGCTCAATGACAGGGGGCTCGACCGGGGAGCTGTTTTTT
.,13,few,TRBV7-9,TRBJ1-5,CASSLGGPQPQHF,TGTGCCAGCAGCTTAGGGGGGCCTCAGCCCCAGCATTTT
.,15,.,TRBV19,TRBJ1-4,CASSISISRDEKLFF,TGTGCCAGTAGTATTTCGATCTCGAGGGATGAAAAACTGTTTTTT